The rows below give T cell receptor beta chains drawn from one sample of a study of regulatory T cells in long-lasting Graves disease. TCRdb re-derived calls from the multiplex PCR reads in MiXCR, one entry per CDR3 protein. The sample lists some 220,000 distinct CDR3 sequences; around 20% were seen once. The data also belong to a second study, concerning T cells in Graves' hyperthyroidism and ophthalmopathy.

This material consisted of peripheral blood mononuclear cells (PBMCs), taken at new diagnosis, from a patient treated with antithyroid drugs. The receptors here all came from a woman aged 30 to 39 with Graves disease. Both conserved end residues are part of each CDR3. The order of the fields is CDR3 length, J gene, D gene, clone size, V gene, CDR3 DNA, CDR3 protein. The D gene is left open where the match is weak. The size field is filled for only some rows; it gives once, few, many or a size class.

14 TRBJ2-1 . many TRBV19 TGTGCCAGTAGTAACAGGGAAAGCTACAATGAGCAGTTCTTC CASSNRESYNEQFF
14 TRBJ1-5 TRBD1 many TRBV20-1 TGCAGTGCTATCCGGGACAGGACCCGACAGCCCCAGCATTTT CSAIRDRTRQPQHF
13 TRBJ2-7 . . TRBV12-3/TRBV12-4 TGTGCCAGCAGTCCTCGGGTTGCCTACGAGCAGTACTTC CASSPRVAYEQYF
15 TRBJ1-6 TRBD1 . TRBV27 TGTGCCAGCAGGTCCTCCGGGACAGGGAATTCACCCCTCCACTTT CASRSSGTGNSPLHF
13 TRBJ2-7 TRBD1 few TRBV18 TGTGCCAGCTCGACAGGGGCCTATTACGAGCAGTACTTC CASSTGAYYEQYF
14 TRBJ2-3 . many TRBV5-1 TGCGCCAGCAGTCCGGGGTCTCGTACAGATACGCAGTATTTT CASSPGSRTDTQYF
16 TRBJ2-5 TRBD1 many TRBV6-5 TGTGCCAGCAGTTACACTCGGACAGGGGGCTTTGAGACCCAGTACTTC CASSYTRTGGFETQYF
15 TRBJ1-2 TRBD1 many TRBV28 TGTGCCAGCAGCCCCACAGGACAGGCTAACTATGGCTACACCTTC CASSPTGQANYGYTF
14 TRBJ1-5 . many TRBV6-1 TGTGCCAGCAGGAAAGAGGGGCACAATCAGCCCCAGCATTTT CASRKEGHNQPQHF
15 TRBJ2-7 TRBD1 . TRBV6-2/TRBV6-3 TGTCCCAGCAGTGAAGAGACAGGGAGCTCCTACGAGCAGTACTTC CPSSEETGSSYEQYF
15 TRBJ2-6 . many TRBV15 TGTGCCACCAGCAGGTTGGAGGCTGGGGCCAACGTCCTGACTTTC CATSRLEAGANVLTF
13 TRBJ1-1 TRBD1 many TRBV6-1 TGTGCCAGCAGTAGTGGAGGGGGCGCTGAAGCTTTCTTT CASSSGGGAEAFF
15 TRBJ1-5 . . TRBV9 TGTGCCAGCAGCATGGGGGACGGTAGCAATCAGCCCCAGCATTTT CASSMGDGSNQPQHF
14 TRBJ1-3 . . TRBV5-6 TGTGCCAGCAGCTTGGAGCGGACCGGAAACACCATATATTTT CASSLERTGNTIYF
14 TRBJ1-2 TRBD1 many TRBV7-3 TGTGCCAGCAGCCCCCAACGACAGGGCGGGGGCTACACCTTC CASSPQRQGGGYTF
14 TRBJ2-6 . many TRBV10-3 TGTGCCATCAGGGACAGCTCTGGGGCCAACGTCCTGACTTTC CAIRDSSGANVLTF
12 TRBJ1-6 . . TRBV6-6 TGTGCCAGCAGTTACTCGGGGGGCCCACTTCACTTT CASSYSGGPLHF
17 TRBJ2-7 TRBD2 . TRBV28 TGTGCCAGCAGTTTCATAACAGGGACTAGCGGGACGGGCGAGCAGTACTTC CASSFITGTSGTGEQYF
14 TRBJ1-5 . many TRBV12-3/TRBV12-4 TGTGCCACAGGAGGCGGGGGAAACAATCAGCCCCAGCATTTT CATGGGGNNQPQHF
20 TRBJ2-4 . few TRBV9 TGTGCCAGCAGCGTAGCCCTGGTTTCGGAGCTCCGGGCGCCCAAAAACATTCAGTACTTC CASSVALVSELRAPKNIQYF
13 TRBJ1-1 . few TRBV6-1 TGTGCCAGCAGTCCACAGGTTGCGGATGAAGCTTTCTTT CASSPQVADEAFF
16 TRBJ2-7 TRBD2 few TRBV20-1 TGCAGTGCTAGACCGGGACTAGCGGGATCTCCGTACGAGCAGTACTTC CSARPGLAGSPYEQYF
18 TRBJ2-7 TRBD1 . TRBV6-5 TGTGCCAGCAGTTACAGGGGACAGGGGGCCTATAGCTCCTACGAGCAGTACTTC CASSYRGQGAYSSYEQYF
13 TRBJ1-2 . many TRBV5-4 TGTGCCAGCAGCACCCGGGAAATCTGGGGCTACACCTTC CASSTREIWGYTF
15 TRBJ2-7 . many TRBV11-2 TGTGCCAGCAGCTTAGCTATCCAGGGGACTATAGAGCAGTACTTC CASSLAIQGTIEQYF
15 TRBJ2-3 . many TRBV3-1 TGTGCCAGCAGCCAAGGAATTAGCAGGGCAGATACGCAGTATTTT CASSQGISRADTQYF
14 TRBJ1-2 . few TRBV19 TGTGCCAGTAGTACCGGACACCTCAACTATGGCTACACCTTC CASSTGHLNYGYTF
15 TRBJ2-7 . many TRBV19 TGTGCCAGTAGTATGGATGTAACCGCTCCCTACGAGCAGTACTTC CASSMDVTAPYEQYF
16 TRBJ1-5 . . TRBV7-8 TGTGCCAGCAGCACGCGGGACGGAGATAGCAATCAGCCCCAGCATTTT CASSTRDGDSNQPQHF
14 TRBJ2-1 TRBD2 . TRBV12-3/TRBV12-4 TGTGCCAGCACCTCGCGGGGGGCCACAAATGAGCAGTTCTTC CASTSRGATNEQFF